These 21 T cell receptor beta chains were all obtained from the same sample, sequenced in a study of PD-L1 blockade in urothelial cancer (dated by TCRdb to the late 2010s). The library was made by the immunoSEQ multiplex PCR assay. What TCRdb holds here is the immuneACCESS table cut down to in-frame rearrangements. Part of the clones is not present; checked against another copy, under half of the missing clones reflect an unresolved V gene, and the others are unexplained. Recorded for this sample are about 56,000 clones; about 86% of them occurred a single time. Of the sample, 2.9% falls within the top ten clones. The material was PBMCs, obtained around atezolizumab (anti-PD-L1) treatment. These receptors were collected from a man between 45 and 60 years old with urothelial cancer.

This clone showed up just a few times. The rearrangement links TRBV7-9 to TRBJ2-7; D gene ambiguous. Germline assignment: CDR1 SEHNR and CDR2 FQNEAQ (reference sequence). V was clipped by 4 bases and J by 3 bases, with 10 bases between them. The CDR3 spans 13 residues. CDR3 nucleotides: TGTGCCAGCAGCTACAGTAAGTTCTACGAGCAGTACTTC. This encodes CASSYSKFYEQYF.

This rearrangement joins TRBV7-2 to TRBJ2-1; 7 nucleotides line up with TRBD1. The CDR3 sequence is 15 residues long. CDR1 SGHTA and CDR2 FQGNSA come from the germline V gene. Germline trimming cut 5 bases from V and 8 bases from J; bases unmatched to any gene: 12. The CDR3 sequence: CASSPQQGPQDEQFF. The CDR3 nucleotides read TGTGCCAGCAGCCCTCAACAGGGGCCCCAGGATGAGCAGTTCTTC.

The rearrangement links TRBV27 to TRBJ2-1, with a weak D call TRBD2 (6 bases). CDR1 is MNHEY and CDR2 is SMNVEV in the germline V gene (reference sequence). This CDR3 region has 15 residues. V was cut by 2 bases and J by 4 bases, with 12 bases left in between. The CDR3 region is CASSLTGLRYNEQFF. The CDR3 DNA sequence: TGTGCCAGCAGTTTAACGGGACTGCGATACAATGAGCAGTTCTTC.

This chain connects TRBV7-9 to TRBJ2-2; 8 bases are a match to TRBD2. In germline, CDR1 is SEHNR, CDR2 FQNEAQ (reference sequence). Trimming at V came to 8 bases and at J to 0 bases, leaving 5 bases not matched to a gene. CDR3 length equals 15 residues. The CDR3 loop is CASDREGPNTGELFF. In DNA form, the CDR3 reads TGTGCCAGCGATCGGGAGGGCCCGAACACCGGGGAGCTGTTTTTT.

The rearrangement uses TRBV30 and TRBJ2-2, with D maybe TRBD2 (6 bases). The germline V gene has CDR1 GTSNPN and CDR2 SVGIG (reference sequence). V lost 8 bases to trimming and J lost 5 bases, with 15 bases between them. The CDR3 extends over 13 amino acids. The CDR3 nucleotides read TGTGCCCGTAGAGGCGGGACGACCGGGGAGCTGTTTTTT. It is translated as CARRGGTTGELFF.

As concerns this clone: Additional DNA sequences in this sample encode the identical CDR3. The rearrangement joins TRBV6-5 to TRBJ2-1, with 11 bases aligning to TRBD2. V lost 5 bases, J lost 4 bases, and 4 bases stayed unmatched. The length of the CDR3 is 15 residues. The germline V gene encodes CDR1 MNHEY and CDR2 SVGAGI. The CDR3 here is CASSRTSGSYNEQFF. In DNA form, the CDR3 reads TGTGCCAGCAGTCGTACTAGCGGGAGTTACAATGAGCAGTTCTTC.

This clone has a handful of counts. The CDR3 DNA is TGTGCCGCCCGTGGGGGCCACCTAAGCAATCAGCCCCAGCATTTT. It encodes CAARGGHLSNQPQHF. This chain joins TRBV10-3 and TRBJ1-5; D might be TRBD1 (6 bases). This CDR3 has 15 residues. Trimming removed 11 bases at V and 1 base at J, with 18 bases between. CDR1 is ENHRY, CDR2 SYGVKD, per germline.

This chain links TRBV7-8 with TRBJ2-7; 9 nucleotides align to TRBD2. V lost 1 base to trimming and J lost 4 bases; unmatched junction nucleotides: 8. Germline CDR1 is SGHVS and CDR2 is FQNEAQ. The CDR3 loop spans 16 amino acids. The CDR3 DNA is TGTGCCAGCAGCTTAGGCCTAGCGGGATTAACTTACGAGCAGTACTTC. Its protein is CASSLGLAGLTYEQYF.

This clone was recorded once. J is TRBJ2-7 and V is TRBV5-1; 14 bases map to TRBD2. Germline V lookup: CDR1 SGHRS, CDR2 YFSETQ. V was pared by 3 bases and J by 5 bases, with 1 base of the junction left unmatched. This CDR3 spans 14 amino acids. The chain's CDR3 is CASSWGLAGDEQYF. In nucleotides, the CDR3 is TGCGCCAGCAGCTGGGGACTAGCGGGAGACGAGCAGTACTTC.

This clone appeared a single time. The chain uses TRBV6-6 and TRBJ2-7; D not resolved. The CDR3 length is 13 residues. Per germline, CDR1 MNHNY and CDR2 SVGAGI (reference sequence). The V end lost 4 bases, the J end lost 5 bases, and 12 bases lay between the germline ends. This CDR3 is CASSLSVPNEQYF. The CDR3 DNA is TGTGCCAGCAGTTTATCCGTTCCTAACGAGCAGTACTTC.

This rearrangement joins TRBV7-2 to TRBJ2-3; 7 bases fit TRBD2. Trimming cost V 6 bases and J 9 bases; bases outside gene matches: 9. The CDR3 covers 13 residues. Looked up from germline, CDR1 is SGHTA and CDR2 is FQGNSA. The CDR3 DNA is TGTGCCAGCAGTGGGGGGGAGGGAGGGACGCAGTATTTT. This translates into CASSGGEGGTQYF.

This clone was observed a single time. The chain uses TRBV6-5 and TRBJ2-3; D perhaps matches TRBD1 (6 bases). V was trimmed by 5 bases and J by 1 base, leaving 10 bases between them. This CDR3 comprises 14 residues. Looked up from germline, CDR1 is MNHEY and CDR2 is SVGAGI. CDR3 nucleotides: TGTGCCAGCAGTCGGGACATGGGCACAGATACGCAGTATTTT. Its translation is CASSRDMGTDTQYF.

The chain has TRBV7-2 and TRBJ2-5; TRBD1 matches at 10 bases. CDR3 size: 14 residues. V shed 6 bases and J 4 bases; nucleotides not matched to a gene: 5. Germline-derived CDR1 and CDR2 are SGHTA and FQGNSA. This CDR3 reads CASSTRTGGETQYF. The DNA of the CDR3 is TGTGCCAGCAGTACCAGGACAGGGGGAGAGACCCAGTACTTC.

The chain joins TRBV5-1 to TRBJ2-3, with D possibly TRBD1 on 6 matching bases. Germline CDR1 reads SGHRS; CDR2 reads YFSETQ. Deletions cut 4 bases from V and 0 bases from J, with 9 bases between. The CDR3 is made up of 14 amino acids. The CDR3 sequence is CASSEGHSTDTQYF. The CDR3 bases are TGCGCCAGCAGCGAGGGACACAGCACAGATACGCAGTATTTT.

The V and J genes are TRBV7-3 and TRBJ2-1, with 9 nucleotides matching TRBD2. V dropped 5 bases and J dropped 8; count of bases not matched to a gene: 10. CDR3 length: 15 amino acids. CDR1 and CDR2 from the germline V gene are SGHTA and FQGTGA. The CDR3 loop is CASSPLSGSDHEQFF. CDR3 in DNA: TGTGCCAGCAGCCCCCTTAGCGGGAGTGACCATGAGCAGTTCTTC. Combining the CDR3 with reference TRBV7-3 and TRBJ2-1 gives the whole variable domain GAGVSQTPSNKVTEKGKYVELRCDPISGHTALYWYRQSLGQGPEFLIYFQGTGAADDSGLPNDRFFAVRPEGSVSTLKIQRTERGDSAVYLCASSPLSGSDHEQFFGPGTRLTVL.

This clone was counted only a few times. The chain is built from TRBV30 and TRBJ2-1; a weak D match, TRBD2 (5 bases). CDR1 is GTSNPN and CDR2 is SVGIG in the germline V gene (reference sequence). The germline V and J ends were trimmed by 5 bases and 4 bases, with 15 bases remaining between them. CDR3 length equals 14 residues. The DNA for the CDR3 is TGTGCCTGGGGTGCCACGGGGATTTACAATGAGCAGTTCTTC. Translating it yields CAWGATGIYNEQFF.

This chain connects TRBV18 to TRBJ1-4, with TRBD1 as a possible D gene (5 bases). The CDR3 spans 15 residues. The germline CDR1 and CDR2 sequences are KGHSH and LQKENI. V was trimmed by 6 bases and J by 1 base, leaving 12 bases between them. CDR3 region: CASSPGGVTNEKLFF. DNA for the CDR3: TGTGCCAGCTCCCCAGGAGGGGTAACTAATGAAAAACTGTTTTTT. The variable domain in full, with the rest retrieved from reference TRBV18 and TRBJ1-4, is NAGVMQNPRHLVRRRGQEARLRCSPMKGHSHVYWYRQLPEEGLKFMVYLQKENIIDESGMPKERFSAEFPKEGPSILRIQQVVRGDSAAYFCASSPGGVTNEKLFFGSGTQLSVL.

The chain recombines TRBV13 with TRBJ1-5; D remains ambiguous. The CDR3 is 14 amino acids. V lost 5 bases, J lost 2 bases, and 10 bases lay in between. The germline V gene encodes CDR1 PRHDT and CDR2 FYEKMQ (reference sequence). The CDR3, as DNA: TGTGCCAGCAGCCAACATGGAGGCAATCAGCCCCAGCATTTT. As protein: CASSQHGGNQPQHF. The full variable domain, rest sourced from reference TRBV13 and TRBJ1-5, is AAGVIQSPRHLIKEKRETATLKCYPIPRHDTVYWYQQGPGQDPQFLISFYEKMQSDKGSIPDRFSAQQFSDYHSELNMSSLELGDSALYFCASSQHGGNQPQHFGDGTRLSIL.

The chain couples TRBV7-2 to TRBJ2-7; TRBD2 matches 7 bases. Germline assignment: CDR1 SGHTA and CDR2 FQGNSA. V gave up 5 bases and J gave up 0 bases; unmatched junction bases: 4. This CDR3 has 14 residues. The CDR3 nucleotides read TGTGCCAGCAGCCAGGGCGGGAGCTCCTACGAGCAGTACTTC. Translating gives CASSQGGSSYEQYF. The full variable domain, in which reference TRBV7-2 and TRBJ2-7 provide the parts outside the CDR3, is GAGVSQSPSNKVTEKGKDVELRCDPISGHTALYWYRQSLGQGLEFLIYFQGNSAPDKSGLPSDRFSAERTGGSVSTLTIQRTQQEDSAVYLCASSQGGSSYEQYFGPGTRLTVT.

CDR3: CASIHKPGTGTYEQYF. CDR3 DNA: TGTGCCAGCATTCATAAACCAGGGACAGGGACCTACGAGCAGTACTTC. V is TRBV27 and J is TRBJ2-7; 9 nucleotides line up with TRBD1. Germline V gene data show CDR1 as MNHEY and CDR2 as SMNVEV (reference sequence). V lost 7 bases to trimming and J lost 2 bases; unmatched junction nucleotides: 12. The CDR3 runs to 16 residues.

The rearrangement joins TRBV11-3 to TRBJ1-1; D uncertain. The V gene's germline CDR1 is SGHNT and CDR2 YENEEA. Trimming took 5 bases from V and 3 from J, leaving 10 bases between them. The CDR3 covers 13 residues. CDR3 bases: TGTGCCAGCAGCAATCACCCGGACACTGAAGCTTTCTTT. Translated: CASSNHPDTEAFF.